This record looks at one T cell receptor (beta chain) sequence and its context. This sample was taken from a study of naive and memory T cell subsets. Ligated cDNA underwent four rounds of PCR with nested alpha and beta constant region primers and SP2. Reverse transcription of blood and skin TCR RNA was primed at alpha and beta constant regions. Using its own MiXCR run on the UMI-ligation and nested PCR reads, TCRdb lists one record per CDR3 protein. Of tens of thousands of distinct CDR3 sequences detected, around 5.3% appear once; the ten largest clones hold under 8%. A UMI-containing oligonucleotide was joined by 3' ligation to the TCR cDNA template. RNA was extracted from 2 to 3 ml of whole blood of healthy adults. Cells were not sorted; total RNA input targeted 1 to 1000 ng. Germline CDR1 and CDR2: ENHRY and SYGVKD. Trimming pared 8 bases from V and 3 bases from J, leaving 16 bases between. The CDR3 is made up of 14 amino acids.

This sequence was found in an adult in good health. The J gene is TRBJ1-2, the V gene TRBV10-3; D may be TRBD1 (5 bases). Sequencing was carried out using blood. The DNA of the CDR3 is TGTGCCATCGCTGGGACCGCTACTGACTATGGCTACACCTTC. This codes for CAIAGTATDYGYTF.